These 24 T cell receptor beta chains were all obtained from the same sample, sequenced in a study of control samples from healthy donors and cancer patients. The table came from immunoSEQ multiplex PCR; TCRdb's copy has only in-frame clones and leaves some out. Counted here are approximately 80,000 clones, about 88% occurring once; the ten biggest clones make up roughly 5%. The specimen sequenced was blood. The receptors shown here come from a woman aged 45-65 years in good health.

This chain uses TRBV7-9 with TRBJ2-7; TRBD2 aligns across 7 bases. This CDR3 contains 13 residues. In germline, CDR1 is SEHNR, CDR2 FQNEAQ (reference sequence). With 5 bases clipped from V and 0 bases from J, the junction kept 1 base outside the gene matches. The CDR3 sequence: CASSRDYSYEQYF. The CDR3 DNA follows: TGTGCCAGCAGCAGGGACTACTCCTACGAGCAGTACTTC.

The J gene is TRBJ1-5, the V gene TRBV30, with 10 bases fitting TRBD1. The CDR3 sequence is 15 residues long. CDR1 and CDR2 (germline): GTSNPN, SVGIG (reference sequence). With 0 bases clipped from V and 7 bases from J, the junction kept 6 bases outside the gene matches. CDR3 nucleotide sequence: TGTGCCTGGAGTGTGGGACAGGGGAGAGGACAGCCCCAGCATTTT. Residues: CAWSVGQGRGQPQHF. Based on the CDR3 plus reference TRBV30 and TRBJ1-5, the full variable domain is SQTIHQWPATLVQPVGSPLSLECTVEGTSNPNLYWYRQAAGRGLQLLFYSVGIGQISSEVPQNLSASRPQDRQFILSSKKLLLSDSGFYLCAWSVGQGRGQPQHFGDGTRLSIL.

The rearrangement links TRBV24-1 to TRBJ2-1; 8 nucleotides line up with TRBD2. The CDR3 totals 16 residues. With 3 bases clipped from V and 5 bases from J, the junction kept 8 bases outside the gene matches. Germline V gene lookup returns CDR1 KGHDR and CDR2 SFDVKD. The DNA of the CDR3 is TGTGCCACCAGTGATGGACTAGCCCACCTTGACAATGAGCAGTTCTTC. Translated, it gives CATSDGLAHLDNEQFF.

In this sample, this clone turned up a few times. The chain couples TRBV5-1 to TRBJ1-6; D might be TRBD1 (5 bases). Germline lookup yields CDR1 SGHRS and CDR2 YFSETQ. This CDR3 has 13 residues. V dropped 4 bases and J dropped 8 bases, with 10 bases sitting between them. The CDR3 coding sequence is TGCGCCAGCAGCGGGGGGGTTGATTCACCCCTCCACTTT. As protein: CASSGGVDSPLHF. Combining the CDR3 with reference TRBV5-1 and TRBJ1-6 gives the whole variable domain KAGVTQTPRYLIKTRGQQVTLSCSPISGHRSVSWYQQTPGQGLQFLFEYFSETQRNKGNFPGRFSGRQFSNSRSEMNVSTLELGDSALYLCASSGGVDSPLHFGNGTRLTVT.

The chain couples TRBV19 to TRBJ1-2; 9 bases are a match to TRBD1. There are 14 residues in the CDR3. Germline-derived CDR1 and CDR2 are LNHDA and SQIVND (reference sequence). The V segment lost 11 bases and the J segment 4 bases; nucleotides outside the gene matches: 11. CDR3 protein: CASAPPQGAYGYTF. For the CDR3, the DNA is TGTGCCTCGGCCCCCCCACAGGGGGCCTATGGCTACACCTTC. Full variable domain (outside the CDR3, taken from reference TRBV19 and TRBJ1-2): DGGITQSPKYLFRKEGQNVTLSCEQNLNHDAMYWYRQDPGQGLRLIYYSQIVNDFQKGDIAEGYSVSREKKESFPLTVTSAQKNPTAFYLCASAPPQGAYGYTFGSGTRLTVV.

The V gene is TRBV11-3, the J gene TRBJ2-1, with 14 bases identical to TRBD2. Germline-derived CDR1 and CDR2 are SGHNT and YENEEA. Losses at the gene ends were 5 bases for V and 5 bases for J; bases not matched to a gene: 2. The CDR3 extends over 15 amino acids. This CDR3 is CASSRGLAGDNEQFF. DNA of the CDR3: TGTGCCAGCAGCAGGGGACTAGCGGGGGACAATGAGCAGTTCTTC. The whole variable domain, filled in from reference TRBV11-3 and TRBJ2-1, reads EAGVVQSPRYKIIEKKQPVAFWCNPISGHNTLYWYLQNLGQGPELLIRYENEEAVDDSQLPKDRFSAERLKGVDSTLKIQPAELGDSAVYLCASSRGLAGDNEQFFGPGTRLTVL.

V is TRBV7-8 and J is TRBJ1-2; D unresolved. The germline V gene has CDR1 SGHVS and CDR2 FQNEAQ. This CDR3 is built from 16 residues. With 2 bases removed from V and 0 bases from J, the gap between germline ends came to 13 bases. The chain's CDR3 is CASSLTRTVANYGYTF. In DNA, the CDR3 is TGTGCCAGCAGCTTAACAAGGACGGTAGCTAACTATGGCTACACCTTC.

The V call is TRBV5-5, the J call TRBJ1-5; 8 bases match TRBD1. V was clipped by 3 bases and J by 6 bases; unmatched bases: 5. This CDR3 has 14 amino acids. Germline V gives CDR1 SGHKS, CDR2 YYEKEE (reference sequence). CDR3 protein: CASSSGGAGQPQHF. CDR3 bases: TGTGCCAGCAGCTCAGGGGGCGCGGGTCAGCCCCAGCATTTT. Filled out from reference TRBV5-5 and TRBJ1-5, the complete variable domain reads DAGVTQSPTHLIKTRGQQVTLRCSPISGHKSVSWYQQVLGQGPQFIFQYYEKEERGRGNFPDRFSARQFPNYSSELNVNALLLGDSALYLCASSSGGAGQPQHFGDGTRLSIL.

This sequence joins TRBV5-8 and TRBJ2-1; the match to TRBD1 covers 9 bases. J gave up 11 bases and V 4 bases, and 7 bases lay outside the gene matches. The germline V gene has CDR1 SGHTS and CDR2 YDEGEE. CDR3 length: 13 residues. CDR3 region: CASSTGQGKKQFF. The CDR3 bases are TGTGCCAGCAGCACCGGACAGGGGAAGAAGCAGTTCTTC.

This clone was seen just once. The V gene is TRBV5-4, the J gene TRBJ1-3; D not resolved. Trimming stripped 9 bases from V and 1 base from J, with 14 bases between. The germline V gene encodes CDR1 SGHNT and CDR2 YYREEE (reference sequence). This CDR3 has 14 amino acids. CDR3 loop: CATGLKGSGNTIYF. CDR3 coding DNA: TGTGCCACCGGCCTAAAGGGATCTGGAAACACCATATATTTT.

The rearrangement uses TRBV5-1 and TRBJ2-7, with 8 bases that match TRBD2. The CDR3 covers 14 residues. Germline V lookup: CDR1 SGHRS, CDR2 YFSETQ. The V segment lost 4 bases and the J segment 3 bases; nucleotides outside the gene matches: 6. Written as DNA, the CDR3 is TGCGCCAGCAGCGCGGGGGGTAAGCGCTACGAGCAGTACTTC. This codes for CASSAGGKRYEQYF. The variable domain in full, with the rest retrieved from reference TRBV5-1 and TRBJ2-7, is KAGVTQTPRYLIKTRGQQVTLSCSPISGHRSVSWYQQTPGQGLQFLFEYFSETQRNKGNFPGRFSGRQFSNSRSEMNVSTLELGDSALYLCASSAGGKRYEQYFGPGTRLTVT.

This sequence joins TRBV30 and TRBJ2-3, with a tentative D call TRBD1 (5 bases). The CDR3 runs 12 residues. Germline CDR1 is GTSNPN and CDR2 is SVGIG (reference sequence). Trimming stripped 3 bases from V and 5 bases from J, with 9 bases between. CDR3 sequence reads: CAWSLGVDTQYF. CDR3 DNA: TGTGCCTGGAGCCTAGGGGTAGATACGCAGTATTTT.

The rearrangement uses TRBV18 and TRBJ2-1, with D tentatively TRBD1 (6 bases). Germline lookup yields CDR1 KGHSH and CDR2 LQKENI. Trimming shortened V by 3 bases and J by 4 bases, and 10 bases separated the two germline ends. The CDR3 covers 14 residues. The CDR3: CASSPNRGYNEQFF. CDR3 nucleotides: TGTGCCAGCTCACCTAATAGGGGGTACAATGAGCAGTTCTTC.

This chain links TRBV3-1 (or the pseudogene TRBV3-2) with TRBJ1-1; 8 bases match TRBD1. CDR1 LGHDT and CDR2 YNNKEL come from the germline V gene (reference sequence). With 3 bases clipped from V and 7 bases from J, the junction kept 4 bases outside the gene matches. The CDR3 has 13 residues. The CDR3 loop reads CASSQRQGFEAFF. As DNA, the CDR3 is TGTGCCAGCAGCCAGAGACAGGGGTTTGAAGCTTTCTTT.

This clone appeared a few times. This rearrangement joins TRBV6-5 to TRBJ1-1, with no clear D. The germline gives CDR1 MNHEY, CDR2 SVGAGI. V gave up 6 bases and J gave up 1 base, with 15 bases separating them. The CDR3 has 15 residues. The CDR3 region has the DNA TGTGCCAGCAGAGTACAAGTGGGAGGGAACACTGAAGCTTTCTTT. Translating it yields CASRVQVGGNTEAFF.

The chain has TRBV2 and TRBJ2-7; D possibly matches TRBD1 or TRBD2 (5 bases each). This CDR3 is built from 13 residues. With 6 bases removed from V and 4 bases from J, the gap between germline ends came to 13 bases. Germline CDR1 reads SNHLY; CDR2 reads FYNNEI. CDR3 DNA sequence: TGTGCCAGCAGGGCCTGGGGGAGATACGAGCAGTACTTC. Its protein is CASRAWGRYEQYF.

The chain combines TRBV12-3 or TRBV12-4 with TRBJ1-2; D perhaps matches TRBD1 (5 bases). Trimming stripped 5 bases from V and 14 bases from J, with 12 bases between. This CDR3 comprises 10 residues. The CDR3 bases are TGTGCCAGCAGTAAGGGGCGAAGGACCTTC. Its translation: CASSKGRRTF.

The chain recombines TRBV28 with TRBJ1-2, with D possibly being TRBD1 (6 bases). V shed 2 bases and J shed 7 bases, with 8 bases lying between them. Germline CDR1 MDHEN, CDR2 SYDVKM. The CDR3 is 12 residues long. The CDR3 reads CASSLQGSGYTF. DNA of the CDR3: TGTGCCAGCAGTTTACAGGGGAGTGGCTACACCTTC.

This sequence joins TRBV14 and TRBJ1-1; 9 nucleotides agree with TRBD1. This CDR3 region has 17 residues. The germline CDR1 and CDR2 sequences are SGHDN and FVKESK. The J segment lost 3 bases and the V segment lost 2 bases, leaving 10 bases of the junction unmatched. CDR3 DNA sequence: TGTGCCAGCAGCCAAAGCGGGACAGGGCCTGGGGACACTGAAGCTTTCTTT. Protein: CASSQSGTGPGDTEAFF.

The chain combines TRBV11-2 with TRBJ1-4, with D possibly matching TRBD1 (6 bases). The CDR3 consists of 16 residues. CDR1 and CDR2 from the germline V gene are SGHAT and FQNNGV. V lost 1 base and J lost 6, with 15 bases in between. DNA of the CDR3: TGTGCCAGCAGCTTAGGGGGGCCAGGGTTAGATGAAAAACTGTTTTTT. Amino acids: CASSLGGPGLDEKLFF. The complete variable domain, with remaining parts taken from reference TRBV11-2 and TRBJ1-4, reads EAGVAQSPRYKIIEKRQSVAFWCNPISGHATLYWYQQILGQGPKLLIQFQNNGVVDDSQLPKDRFSAERLKGVDSTLKIQPAKLEDSAVYLCASSLGGPGLDEKLFFGSGTQLSVL.

The chain uses TRBV27 and TRBJ1-2, with D unresolved. CDR1 is MNHEY and CDR2 is SMNVEV in the germline V gene (reference sequence). This CDR3 is built from 13 residues. V was cut by 3 bases and J by 3 bases, with 8 bases left in between. The CDR3 DNA follows: TGTGCCAGCAGTTTCCACCAGGACTATGGCTACACCTTC. Encoded protein: CASSFHQDYGYTF.

J is TRBJ1-5 and V is TRBV11-2; 7 nucleotides align to TRBD1. CDR3 length: 14 residues. Per the germline V gene, CDR1 is SGHAT and CDR2 is FQNNGV. V trimming: 5 bases; J trimming: 3 bases; junction bases outside the gene matches: 4. The CDR3 sequence: CASSPGTVNQPQHF. The CDR3 region has the DNA TGTGCCAGCAGCCCGGGGACAGTCAATCAGCCCCAGCATTTT.

This chain joins TRBV21-1 and TRBJ2-3; the table's D call TRBD2 went unverified against the DNA. TRBV21-1 is a pseudogene segment. The length of the CDR3 is 15 residues. DNA of the CDR3: TGTGCCAGAGGGCCGCTAGCGGGAGACACAGATACGCAGTATTTT. Its protein product is CARGPLAGDTDTQYF.

The rearrangement links TRBV7-9 to TRBJ1-2; D unresolved. There are 15 residues in the CDR3. V was trimmed by 7 bases and J by 0 bases, leaving 15 bases between them. Germline assignment: CDR1 SEHNR and CDR2 FQNEAQ (reference sequence). The CDR3 region is CASTLNRAANYGYTF. The CDR3 coding sequence is TGTGCCAGCACCCTTAATAGAGCCGCTAACTATGGCTACACCTTC.